The 16 T cell receptor beta chains below come from one sample, sequenced in a study of CD8+CD57+ T cells in acquired aplastic anemia. Genomic DNA acted as the template from which TCR beta VDJ combination and CDR3 sequence profiling were carried out. TCRdb re-derived calls from the reads in MiXCR, one entry per CDR3 protein. The sample consists of some 160,000 distinct CDR3 sequences, around 48% of them appearing once. Sequencing involved patients with CD8+CD57+ cell expansion previously shown by flow cytometry. What was sequenced was sorted CD4+, CD8+, or CD8+CD57+ T cells (not recorded which) from PBMCs. These receptors all come from a human donor with aplastic anemia.

The genes are TRBV2 and TRBJ2-1, with TRBD2 identical over 8 bases. V was clipped by 7 bases and J by 6 bases; unmatched bases: 8. Germline loops: CDR1 SNHLY, CDR2 FYNNEI. CDR3 length: 14 amino acids. CDR3 DNA: TGTGCCAGCACCCTAAGCGGGAGCGGCAATGAGCAGTTCTTC. Residues: CASTLSGSGNEQFF.

In the case of this clonotype: One base away lies a much larger clone, so this may be a sequencing read error. The CDR3, as DNA: TGTGCCAGCAGTTTCCAGGATAATTCACCCCTCCACTTT. Amino acids: CASSFQDNSPLHF. V usage is TRBV2 and J usage is TRBJ1-6; D unresolved. V was cut by 5 bases and J by 5 bases, with 7 bases left in between. CDR1 is SNHLY and CDR2 is FYNNEI in the germline V gene. This CDR3 spans 13 amino acids.

This chain connects TRBV11-1 to TRBJ2-7, with 8 bases identical to TRBD1. J gave up 4 bases and V 5 bases, and 13 bases lay outside the gene matches. Germline V gene sequence: CDR1 SGHAT, CDR2 FQDESV (reference sequence). The CDR3 is 16 residues long. The CDR3 loop reads CASSTGTGLPDYEQYF. CDR3 coding DNA: TGTGCCAGCAGCACCGGGACAGGCCTCCCCGATTACGAGCAGTACTTC.

This clonotype was observed at least ten times. The chain employs TRBV29-1 and TRBJ2-1; TRBD1 matches 9 bases. V shed 6 bases and J 4 bases; nucleotides not matched to a gene: 10. The CDR3 extends over 15 amino acids. CDR1 and CDR2 from the germline V gene are SQVTM and ANQGSEA. The CDR3 loop reads CSVHLTGGNYNEQFF. CDR3 in DNA: TGCAGCGTCCATCTGACAGGGGGAAATTACAATGAGCAGTTCTTC.

This clonotype was recorded many times. This chain links TRBV25-1 with TRBJ1-1, with D possibly being TRBD1 (6 bases). Per germline, CDR1 MGHDK and CDR2 SYGVNS. The V end was cut by 10 bases, the J end by 5 bases, with 23 bases between. The CDR3 sequence is 15 residues long. CDR3 bases: TGTGCCACCCGGGAGGGGGGCGGTCGGAGTACTGAAGCTTTCTTT. This sequence encodes CATREGGGRSTEAFF.

This clonotype was recorded at least ten times. The genes are TRBV24-1 and TRBJ2-2, with 7 bases matching TRBD2. V shed 6 bases, J shed 3 bases, and the junction held 6 bases outside the gene matches. This CDR3 spans 15 amino acids. CDR1 is KGHDR, CDR2 SFDVKD, per germline. The CDR3 protein is CATSSSGDYTGELFF. The CDR3 DNA sequence: TGTGCCACCAGTAGCAGCGGGGACTACACCGGGGAGCTGTTTTTT.

This clonotype was detected a few times. The rearrangement uses TRBV6-5 and TRBJ2-4; TRBD2 matches 7 bases. CDR1 is MNHEY, CDR2 SVGAGI, per germline. There are 14 residues in the CDR3. Unmatched junction bases numbered 10, after V lost 6 bases and J lost 8 bases. As DNA, the CDR3 is TGTGCCAGCAGAGCCAGCGGGGCCAGGGACATTCAGTACTTC. As protein: CASRASGARDIQYF.

The table lists this clonotype with a count of one. V gene TRBV20-1 combines with J gene TRBJ2-7; tentatively, D is TRBD2 (5 bases). The CDR3 extends over 14 amino acids. Per the germline V gene, CDR1 is DFQATT and CDR2 is SNEGSKA (reference sequence). Between the trimmed V and J ends, which lost 5 bases and 2 bases, there was a span of 16 bases. The DNA of the CDR3 is TGCAGTGCTGAGAAACGGACTCGAACCTACGAGCAGTACTTC. Its translation: CSAEKRTRTYEQYF.

This clonotype was detected many times. V gene TRBV6-6 combines with J gene TRBJ1-1; possibly TRBD1 for D (5 bases). V dropped 8 bases and J dropped 8 bases, with 12 bases sitting between them. The CDR3 sequence is 11 residues long. Germline values: CDR1 MNHNY, CDR2 SVGAGI (reference sequence). The CDR3 reads CASGGVVEAFF. In nucleotides, the CDR3 is TGTGCCAGCGGGGGGGTCGTCGAAGCTTTCTTT.

With regard to this clonotype: This could be a read error, since a much larger clone is one nucleotide away. V usage is TRBV12-3 or TRBV12-4 and J usage is TRBJ1-4; no firm D call. V lost 4 bases and J 8 bases, leaving 14 bases between the germline ends. This CDR3 contains 14 residues. The CDR3 sequence: CASSCDTQVEKLFF. The CDR3 DNA reads TGTGCCAGCAGTTGTGACACCCAGGTGGAAAAACTGTTTTTT.

This clonotype was counted once. This sequence joins TRBV19 and TRBJ2-1; 9 bases line up with TRBD2. The CDR3 covers 15 residues. J lost 1 base, V lost 6 bases, and 4 bases had no gene match. Per the germline V gene, CDR1 is LNHDA and CDR2 is SQIVND (reference sequence). This CDR3 is CASRRGGSSYNEQFF. CDR3 sequence (DNA): TGTGCCAGTAGGCGGGGGGGCTCGTCCTACAATGAGCAGTTCTTC. The full variable domain, completed using reference TRBV19 and TRBJ2-1, is DGGITQSPKYLFRKEGQNVTLSCEQNLNHDAMYWYRQDPGQGLRLIYYSQIVNDFQKGDIAEGYSVSREKKESFPLTVTSAQKNPTAFYLCASRRGGSSYNEQFFGPGTRLTVL.

Regarding this clonotype: A much larger clonotype is one base distant, so this may be a read error. This chain uses TRBV7-2 with TRBJ2-5; D remains ambiguous. CDR1 is SGHTA and CDR2 is FQGNSA in the germline V gene. The CDR3 totals 12 residues. Trimming cost V 1 base and J 5 bases, with 5 bases left between them. CDR3 sequence (DNA): TGTGCCAGCAGCTTAGTTCGGGAGACCCAGTACTTC. Encoded protein: CASSLVRETQYF.

The V gene is TRBV7-3, the J gene TRBJ1-2; D may be TRBD1 (6 bases). Trimming took 0 bases from V and 5 from J, leaving 16 bases between them. The CDR3 consists of 16 residues. Germline V gene data show CDR1 as SGHTA and CDR2 as FQGTGA. The CDR3 is CASSLTVLPGVYGYTF. CDR3 sequence (DNA): TGTGCCAGCAGCTTAACGGTCTTGCCAGGGGTTTATGGCTACACCTTC.

The gene calls are TRBV6-2 or TRBV6-3 and TRBJ2-3; a possible D gene is TRBD1 (5 bases). Trimming took off 5 bases at V and 4 bases at J, with 13 bases between the two ends. The CDR3 totals 14 residues. Germline V gene lookup returns CDR1 MNHEY and CDR2 SVGEGT. CDR3 bases: TGTGCCAGCAGTGGCTCACAGGACGCAGATACGCAGTATTTT. The encoded protein is CASSGSQDADTQYF.

This clonotype was found once. V is TRBV20-1 and J is TRBJ1-5; TRBD1 is a possible D gene (5 bases). The V gene lost 1 base and the J gene lost 0 bases, with 10 bases spanning the gap. The CDR3 has 15 amino acids. The germline gives CDR1 DFQATT, CDR2 SNEGSKA (reference sequence). The CDR3 DNA reads TGCAGTGCTAGAGTCCGGGACTATAGCAATCAGCCCCAGCATTTT. This codes for CSARVRDYSNQPQHF.

In this sample, this clonotype turned up many times. J is TRBJ2-3 and V is TRBV11-2, with D perhaps TRBD1 (6 bases). In germline, CDR1 is SGHAT, CDR2 FQNNGV. Trimming pared 5 bases from V and 3 bases from J, leaving 12 bases between. The CDR3 has 14 amino acids. The CDR3 coding sequence is TGTGCCAGCAGCAGCGGACAGATTACAGATACGCAGTATTTT. Its protein product is CASSSGQITDTQYF.